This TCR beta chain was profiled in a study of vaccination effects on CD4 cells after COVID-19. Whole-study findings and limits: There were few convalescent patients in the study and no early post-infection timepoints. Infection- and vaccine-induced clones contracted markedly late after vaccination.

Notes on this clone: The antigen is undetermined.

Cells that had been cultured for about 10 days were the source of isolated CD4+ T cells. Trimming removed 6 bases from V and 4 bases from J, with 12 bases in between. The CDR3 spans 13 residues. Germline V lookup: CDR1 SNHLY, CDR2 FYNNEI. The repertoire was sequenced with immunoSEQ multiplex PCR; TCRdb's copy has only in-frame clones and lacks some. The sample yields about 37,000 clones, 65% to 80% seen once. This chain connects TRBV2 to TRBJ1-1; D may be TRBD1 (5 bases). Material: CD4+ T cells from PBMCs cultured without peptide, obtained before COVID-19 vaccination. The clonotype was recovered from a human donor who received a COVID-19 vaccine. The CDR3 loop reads CASRLGVITEAFF. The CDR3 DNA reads TGTGCCAGCAGATTAGGGGTGATCACTGAAGCTTTCTTT.